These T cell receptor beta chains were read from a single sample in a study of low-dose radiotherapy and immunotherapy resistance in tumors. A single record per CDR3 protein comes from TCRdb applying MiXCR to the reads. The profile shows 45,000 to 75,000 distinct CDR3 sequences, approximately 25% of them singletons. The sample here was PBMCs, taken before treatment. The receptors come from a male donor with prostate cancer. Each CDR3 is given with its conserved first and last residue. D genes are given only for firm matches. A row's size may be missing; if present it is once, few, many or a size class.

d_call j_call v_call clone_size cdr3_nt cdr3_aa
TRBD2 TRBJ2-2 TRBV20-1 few TGCAGTGCTAAGCGGGATCGGAACACCGGGGAGCTGTTTTTT CSAKRDRNTGELFF
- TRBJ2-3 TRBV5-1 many TGCGCCAGCAGCTTGGCAGCTTCTCCAGATACGCAGTATTTT CASSLAASPDTQYF
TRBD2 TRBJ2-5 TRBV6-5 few TGTGCCAGCAGTCCCGCCCTAGCGGGAGCCCGGCCAGAGACCCAGTACTTC CASSPALAGARPETQYF
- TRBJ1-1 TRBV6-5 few TGTGCCAGCAAGGGGGTTGTCGGTAACACTGAAGCTTTCTTT CASKGVVGNTEAFF
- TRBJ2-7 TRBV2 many TGTGCCAGCAGTGAAGGGGCCTACGAGCAGTACTTC CASSEGAYEQYF
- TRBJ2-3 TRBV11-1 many TGTGCCAGCAGCTTAGTAGGCGCCGGGTCTACGCAGTATTTT CASSLVGAGSTQYF
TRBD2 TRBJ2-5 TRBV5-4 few TGTGCCAGCAGCTTGGTGGCTAGCGGGGTCTCCCAGTACTTC CASSLVASGVSQYF
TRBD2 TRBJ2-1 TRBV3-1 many TGTGCCAGCAGCCAAGAAGGTTGGCTAGCGGGTATTATTGGGCAGTTCTTC CASSQEGWLAGIIGQFF
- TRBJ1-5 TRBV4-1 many TGCGCCAGCAGCCAAGAGGGGTCCCTAAGCAATCAGCCCCAGCATTTT CASSQEGSLSNQPQHF
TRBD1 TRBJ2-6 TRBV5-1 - TGCGCCAGCAGCTCGGGACAGCCCAGCTCTGGGGCCAACGTCCTGACTTTC CASSSGQPSSGANVLTF
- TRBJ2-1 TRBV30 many TGTGCCTGGAGTGTAGGTCAGGGGGGCCGTGATGAGCAGTTCTTC CAWSVGQGGRDEQFF
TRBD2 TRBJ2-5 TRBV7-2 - TGTGCCAGCAGCTTAGCGCAGGGGCGGGGGGTTTATGAGACCCAGTACTTC CASSLAQGRGVYETQYF
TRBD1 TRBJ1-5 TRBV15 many TGTGCCACCAGGGGACAGGGCAGCAATCAGCCCCAGCATTTT CATRGQGSNQPQHF
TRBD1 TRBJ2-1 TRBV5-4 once TGTGCCAGCAGCGGACAGGGGTCCTACAATGAGCAGTTCTTC CASSGQGSYNEQFF
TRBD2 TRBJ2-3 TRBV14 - TGTGCCAGCAGCCAAGAATCTGCGGGGGGGCCTAAAGATACGCAGTATTTT CASSQESAGGPKDTQYF
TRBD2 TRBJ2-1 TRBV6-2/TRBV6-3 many TGTGCCAGCAGAAGGGGACTAGCGGGAGTCGGGCAGTTCTTC CASRRGLAGVGQFF
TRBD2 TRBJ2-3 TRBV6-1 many TGTGCCAGCAGTGAGCCCAGCGGGGGGGCCCGGGCAGGAGATACGCAGTATTTT CASSEPSGGARAGDTQYF
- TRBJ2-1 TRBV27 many TGTGCCAGCAGTTTAGCCAGCTCCTACAATGAGCAGTTCTTC CASSLASSYNEQFF
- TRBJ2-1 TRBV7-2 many TGTGCCAGCAGCCCCGGTGGGACACTAACTGAGCAGTTCTTC CASSPGGTLTEQFF
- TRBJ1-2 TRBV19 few TGTGCCATCCAAGACGGAGGGCATGGCTATGGCTACACCTTC CAIQDGGHGYGYTF
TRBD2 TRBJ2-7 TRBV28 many TGTGCCAGCAGTTTCCAGGGAAGCGGGAGAAACGAGCAGTACTTC CASSFQGSGRNEQYF
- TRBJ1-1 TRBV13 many TGTGCCAGCAGTCCCAGGGAACCCGTCACTGAAGCTTTCTTT CASSPREPVTEAFF
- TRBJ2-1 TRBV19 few TGTGCCAGTAGTATTTCGCGGACCCCGCCCTACAATGAGCAGTTCTTC CASSISRTPPYNEQFF
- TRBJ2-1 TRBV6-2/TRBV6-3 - TGTGCCAGCGGGGATAGCTCCTACAATGAGCAGTTCTTC CASGDSSYNEQFF
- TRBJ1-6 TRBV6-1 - TGTGCCAGCAAACCCGGGACGTACTCACCTTCACCCCTCCACTTT CASKPGTYSPSPLHF
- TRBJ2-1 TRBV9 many TGTGCCAGCAGCGACGGGTGGGTCAGCTCCTACAATGAGCAGTTCTTC CASSDGWVSSYNEQFF
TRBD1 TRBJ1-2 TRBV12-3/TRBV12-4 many TGTGCCAGCAGTTGGACAGGGGGGGGCTACACCTTC CASSWTGGGYTF
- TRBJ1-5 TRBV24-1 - TGTGCCACCAGTGAGGGGACGGTCGGCCCCCAGCATTTT CATSEGTVGPQHF
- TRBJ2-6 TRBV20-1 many TGCAGTGCTAGAGGTCTCTCTGGGGCCAACGTCCTGACTTTC CSARGLSGANVLTF
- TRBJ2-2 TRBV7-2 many TGTGCCAGCAGCTTAGTACAGGGAAAGGCCGGGGAGCTGTTTTTT CASSLVQGKAGELFF
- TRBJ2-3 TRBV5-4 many TGTGCCAGCAGCATAGGCGGCCTCAATACAGATACGCAGTATTTT CASSIGGLNTDTQYF
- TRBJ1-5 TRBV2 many TGTGCCAGCAGTGAAGGCCGGGCAGGGAGGCAGCCCCAGCATTTT CASSEGRAGRQPQHF
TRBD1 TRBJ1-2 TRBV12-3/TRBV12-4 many TGTGCCAGCAGACCGACAGGGGGCCGTTATGGCTACACCTTC CASRPTGGRYGYTF
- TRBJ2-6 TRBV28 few TGTGCCAGCAGAAGGGACTTCTCTGGGGCCAACGTCCTGACTTTC CASRRDFSGANVLTF
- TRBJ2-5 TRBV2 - TGTGCCAGCAGTGTAGTCATGGGGCGGCAAGAGACCCAGTACTTC CASSVVMGRQETQYF
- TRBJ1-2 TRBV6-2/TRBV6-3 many TGTGCCAGCAGCAGAAGCAGGGGTCTAGATGGCTACACCTTC CASSRSRGLDGYTF
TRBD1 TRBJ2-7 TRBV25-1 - TGTGCCAGCAGTGACCACAGGGGCTCCGAAGAGCAGTACTTC CASSDHRGSEEQYF
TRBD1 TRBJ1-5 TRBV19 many TGTGCCAGTAATTTCCCGGGACAGATCAATCAGCCCCAGCATTTT CASNFPGQINQPQHF
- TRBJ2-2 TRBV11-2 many TGTGCCAGCAGCTATGTCCCCCGTACCGGGGAGCTGTTTTTT CASSYVPRTGELFF
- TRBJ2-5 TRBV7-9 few TGTGCCAGCAGCCTTAGAGCCCCTCGGGAGACCCAGTACTTC CASSLRAPRETQYF
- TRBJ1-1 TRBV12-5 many TGTGCTAGTGTTTTTAACCCTGGGGGGGTGTTCATGAACACTGAAGCTTTCTTT CASVFNPGGVFMNTEAFF
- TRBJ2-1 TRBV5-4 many TGTGCCAGCAGCGGGCGACTACCCCGGGACAACAATGAGCAGTTCTTC CASSGRLPRDNNEQFF
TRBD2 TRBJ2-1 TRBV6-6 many TGTGCCAGCAGTTACCCCGGGACTAGCGGGACGCATGAGCAGTTCTTC CASSYPGTSGTHEQFF
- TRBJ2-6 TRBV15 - TGTGCCACCAGCACATCAGGGACTGGGGCCAACGTCCTGACTTTC CATSTSGTGANVLTF
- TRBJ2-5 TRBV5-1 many TGCGCCAGCAGCTTTGCAGGGGAAGAGACCCAGTACTTC CASSFAGEETQYF
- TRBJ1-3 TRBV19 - TGTGCCAGTAGTAGGGGACTGCCGGACTCTGGAAACACCATATATTTT CASSRGLPDSGNTIYF
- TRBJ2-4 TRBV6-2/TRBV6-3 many TGTGCCAGCAGTGAATCGGACAGTCTAGCCAAAAACATTCAGTACTTC CASSESDSLAKNIQYF
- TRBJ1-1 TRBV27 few TGTGCCAGCAGTCCCCTCGGGGTCCTTGGCACAGGGCTGAACACTGAAGCTTTCTTT CASSPLGVLGTGLNTEAFF
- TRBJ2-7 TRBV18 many TGTGCCAGCTCACCAAGAGGGGACGAGCAGTACTTC CASSPRGDEQYF
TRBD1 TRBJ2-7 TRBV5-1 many TGCGCCAGCGGACAGGGAACAACCTACGAGCAGTACTTC CASGQGTTYEQYF
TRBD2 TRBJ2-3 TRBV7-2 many TGTGCCAGCAGCTTCCAGCGGGGGACCACAGATACGCAGTATTTT CASSFQRGTTDTQYF
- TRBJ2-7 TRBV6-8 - TGTGCCAGCAGTAAAAACACCGACCCATCCTACGAGCAGTACTTC CASSKNTDPSYEQYF
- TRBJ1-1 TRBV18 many TGTGCCAGCTCGCGTGAAATCCGGGACACTGAAGCTTTCTTT CASSREIRDTEAFF